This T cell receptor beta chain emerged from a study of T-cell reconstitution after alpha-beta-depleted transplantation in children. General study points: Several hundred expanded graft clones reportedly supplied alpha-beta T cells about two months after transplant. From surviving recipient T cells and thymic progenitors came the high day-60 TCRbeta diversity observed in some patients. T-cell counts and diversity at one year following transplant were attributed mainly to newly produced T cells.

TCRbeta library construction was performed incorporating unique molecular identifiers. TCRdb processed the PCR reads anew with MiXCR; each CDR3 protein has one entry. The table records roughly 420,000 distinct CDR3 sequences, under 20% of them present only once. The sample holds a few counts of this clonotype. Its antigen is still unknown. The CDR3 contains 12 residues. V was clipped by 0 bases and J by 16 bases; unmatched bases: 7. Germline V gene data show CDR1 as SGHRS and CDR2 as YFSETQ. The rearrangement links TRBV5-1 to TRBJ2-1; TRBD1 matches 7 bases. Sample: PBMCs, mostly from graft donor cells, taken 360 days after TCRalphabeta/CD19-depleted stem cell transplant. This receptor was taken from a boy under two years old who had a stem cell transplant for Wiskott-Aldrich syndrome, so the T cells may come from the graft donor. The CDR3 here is CASSLGGTAVFF. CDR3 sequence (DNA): TGCGCCAGCAGCTTGGGGGGGACAGCGGTATTCTTC.